This T cell receptor (beta chain) came from a study of human T cells and chemical hapten exposure. Across the whole study: Each patch test put 0.01% DPC on the upper back, and results were read at 6 days. Per-sample TCR yield variability stemmed mainly from small pooled library volume differences. Study-wide findings and caveats: It was expanded TCRs that formed significantly more large CDR3 similarity clusters than controls did.

V shed 8 bases and J 3 bases; nucleotides not matched to a gene: 7. Germline V CDR1 and CDR2: MNHNS, SASEGT. The CDR3 contains 14 residues. This clonotype appeared a few times. Antigen specificity is unknown. TCRdb called the RACE reads again in MiXCR, with one record for every CDR3 protein. This sample has about 110,000 distinct CDR3 sequences; 9.5% to 15% occur once, and the top ten carry about 1.6%. Time point: pre-sensitization, week 0. Regarding treatment: therapeutic diphenylcyclopropenone sensitization with weekly scalp DPC. The genes are TRBV6-1 and TRBJ2-7, with TRBD1 matching 10 bases. The clonotype comes from a woman aged 45-65 years with alopecia areata. Some clones in this sample may be carry-over from other donors' samples. Specimen: whole blood, collected in connection with sensitization to the hapten diphenylcyclopropenone (DPC). The CDR3 protein is CASRRDRGNYEQYF. CDR3 nucleotides: TGTGCCAGCCGACGGGACAGGGGTAACTACGAGCAGTACTTC.